This TCR beta chain stems from a study of beta chain features in type 1 diabetes. Regarding the study as a whole: A potential influence of HLA type upon TCRB rearrangement remained unresolved herein. In every one of the four CD4+ subsets, TCRB CDR3s were moderately but significantly shorter in Type 1 diabetes patients.

In germline, CDR1 is MNHNS, CDR2 SASEGT. The CDR3 has 16 amino acids. Trimming took 3 bases from V and 0 from J; bases not matched to a gene: 8. Notes on this clone: Its specificity is unknown.

There was one heparinised blood draw per donor, averaging roughly 110 mL. Every sorted population was more than 95% pure. The study reverse transcribed the entire isolated RNA, so it sequenced expressed TCRB transcripts. The assay was immunoSEQ multiplex PCR, and TCRdb's table has in-frame clones only and misses some. The profile shows around 250,000 clones, about a fifth of them singletons. Material: naive CD4+ T cells from blood. This clonotype originated in a woman in her forties with type 1 diabetes. This chain links TRBV6-1 with TRBJ2-7; 7 bases agree with TRBD1. CDR3 DNA sequence: TGTGCCAGCAGTGATTCTATGGGACAGATCTCCTACGAGCAGTACTTC. Translation gives CASSDSMGQISYEQYF.